This T cell receptor (beta chain) was sequenced in a study of CD8 T cells in ankylosing spondylitis. Overall study results and limits: There was reportedly significant enrichment of clones that were disease-linked in matched ankylosing spondylitis synovial fluid. Before this, some motif variants had been reported in reactive arthritis synovial fluid and blood.

This CDR3 contains 14 residues. The ends were cut back, 6 bases at V and 7 bases at J, with 15 bases in the middle. The germline CDR1 and CDR2 sequences are KGHDR and SFDVKD. Researchers built TCR beta libraries using quantitative 5'-RACE with molecular barcodes. TCRdb re-called the 5' RACE reads with MiXCR, one entry per CDR3 protein. The sample shows some 150,000 distinct CDR3 sequences, approximately 10% of them seen only once. This clonotype rates as medium-sized. Its antigen is as yet unknown. The chain links TRBV24-1 to TRBJ2-1; possibly TRBD1 or TRBD2 for D (5 bases each). Sequencing was carried out using blood, either unsorted or a sorted T cell fraction (not recorded which). The TCR was taken from a female donor with ankylosing spondylitis or in good health (not recorded which). For the CDR3, the DNA is TGTGCCACCAGTTCGGGGCAGGGTTATAATGAGCAGTTCTTC. Translated, it gives CATSSGQGYNEQFF.